This TCR beta chain was sequenced in a study of blood T cell repertoires in COVID-19. Overall study context: The cDNA or gDNA used as material had been derived from T cells, B-cell-depleted T cells, or PBMCs.

With 6 bases removed from V and 7 bases from J, the gap between germline ends came to 16 bases. The germline gives CDR1 ENHRY, CDR2 SYGVKD. CDR3 length equals 15 residues. Using immunoSEQ multiplex PCR, the repertoire was profiled, and TCRdb retains in-frame clones only, with some absent. Of 250,000 to 300,000 clones detected, approximately 80% appear once; the ten largest clones hold 2.5% to 3%. What was sequenced was peripheral blood. This sequence joins TRBV10-3 and TRBJ1-6; D remains ambiguous. This clonotype was obtained from a woman aged 55 to 70 with active or convalescent COVID-19. CDR3 in DNA: TGTGCCATCAGAAAGGAGGGTTTAGTAAATTCACCCCTCCACTTT. Translated: CAIRKEGLVNSPLHF.